These 15 T cell receptor beta chains came from one sample sequenced in a study of tissue T cells after allogeneic stem cell transplantation. TCRdb keeps only in-frame clones here, not all; method: immunoSEQ multiplex PCR. The data show roughly 42,000 clones, roughly 92% seen once. Source: blood, taken before transplantation. The receptors were sampled from a woman aged 35 to 75 who later had graft-versus-host disease after an allogeneic stem cell transplant.

The V and J genes are TRBV30 and TRBJ2-1; D unclear. Germline CDR1 and CDR2: GTSNPN and SVGIG (reference sequence). The CDR3 totals 14 residues. V lost 1 base and J 2 bases, leaving 9 bases between the germline ends. The CDR3 is CAWSGRTPYNEQFF. CDR3 coding DNA: TGTGCCTGGAGTGGCAGGACCCCCTACAATGAGCAGTTCTTC.

V and J are TRBV24-1 and TRBJ1-5; the match to TRBD1 covers 7 bases. V lost 2 bases and J lost 2; bases outside the gene matches: 5. Germline V gene lookup returns CDR1 KGHDR and CDR2 SFDVKD. CDR3 size: 16 residues. Written as DNA, the CDR3 is TGTGCCACCAGTGATTCCAGCCAGGGGGGCAATCAGCCCCAGCATTTT. Encoded protein: CATSDSSQGGNQPQHF.

V is TRBV7-2 and J is TRBJ2-7; TRBD2 matches 11 bases. The CDR3 is 15 residues long. The V gene end was trimmed by 2 bases and the J gene end by 3 bases; junction bases not matched to a gene: 3. The germline V gene encodes CDR1 SGHTA and CDR2 FQGNSA. The CDR3 loop is CASSLNGLAGYEQYF. The CDR3 coding sequence is TGTGCCAGCAGCTTAAACGGACTAGCGGGCTACGAGCAGTACTTC. The variable domain in full, completed from reference TRBV7-2 and TRBJ2-7, reads GAGVSQSPSNKVTEKGKDVELRCDPISGHTALYWYRQSLGQGLEFLIYFQGNSAPDKSGLPSDRFSAERTGGSVSTLTIQRTQQEDSAVYLCASSLNGLAGYEQYFGPGTRLTVT.

The V call is TRBV2, the J call TRBJ1-1; no clear D. Germline assignment: CDR1 SNHLY and CDR2 FYNNEI. Trimming took 9 bases from V and 5 from J, leaving 16 bases between them. There are 13 residues in the CDR3. DNA of the CDR3: TGTGCCAGTGGTAGTGGAGGGTATACTGAAGCTTTCTTT. Translation gives CASGSGGYTEAFF. The variable domain in full, with the rest retrieved from reference TRBV2 and TRBJ1-1, is EPEVTQTPSHQVTQMGQEVILRCVPISNHLYFYWYRQILGQKVEFLVSFYNNEISEKSEIFDDQFSVERPDGSNFTLKIRSTKLEDSAMYFCASGSGGYTEAFFGQGTRLTVV.

The chain recombines TRBV7-9 with TRBJ1-2; D not resolved. Germline V lookup: CDR1 SEHNR, CDR2 FQNEAQ (reference sequence). The CDR3 has 15 amino acids. Trimming removed 0 bases from V and 3 bases from J, with 11 bases in between. The CDR3 coding sequence is TGTGCCAGCAGCTTAGCGCGAGGAAATGACTATGGCTACACCTTC. It is translated as CASSLARGNDYGYTF.

V gene TRBV19 combines with J gene TRBJ1-1, with D possibly matching TRBD1 (6 bases). The CDR3 contains 13 residues. Looked up from germline, CDR1 is LNHDA and CDR2 is SQIVND (reference sequence). The V gene lost 2 bases and the J gene lost 7 bases, with 11 bases spanning the gap. The CDR3 DNA sequence: TGTGCCAGTAGTATAATGACAGGCGGTGAAGCTTTCTTT. It encodes CASSIMTGGEAFF. The whole variable domain, filled in from reference TRBV19 and TRBJ1-1, reads DGGITQSPKYLFRKEGQNVTLSCEQNLNHDAMYWYRQDPGQGLRLIYYSQIVNDFQKGDIAEGYSVSREKKESFPLTVTSAQKNPTAFYLCASSIMTGGEAFFGQGTRLTVV.

This sequence joins TRBV18 and TRBJ2-7; 10 nucleotides agree with TRBD1. CDR3 length equals 15 residues. Germline loops: CDR1 KGHSH, CDR2 LQKENI. The ends lost 6 bases at V and 3 bases at J; junction bases unmatched: 8. This CDR3 reads CASSLPGQGHYEQYF. Here the CDR3 DNA reads TGTGCCAGCTCTCTACCGGGACAGGGGCACTACGAGCAGTACTTC.

The chain has TRBV5-4 and TRBJ2-3, with a tentative D call TRBD2 (5 bases). Germline V gives CDR1 SGHNT, CDR2 YYREEE (reference sequence). The germline V and J ends were trimmed by 0 bases and 4 bases, with 15 bases remaining between them. CDR3 length: 16 residues. CDR3 region: CASSLELASRADTQYF. CDR3 coding DNA: TGTGCCAGCAGCTTGGAATTGGCTAGCCGAGCAGATACGCAGTATTTT.

V usage is TRBV30 and J usage is TRBJ2-3; unclear D gene. V was pared by 4 bases and J by 4 bases, with 12 bases between. Germline V lookup: CDR1 GTSNPN, CDR2 SVGIG (reference sequence). The CDR3 sequence is 13 residues long. In DNA form, the CDR3 reads TGTGCCTGGATGCCGAAGGCCGCAGATACGCAGTATTTT. Encoded protein: CAWMPKAADTQYF.

J is TRBJ1-1 and V is TRBV5-1; D is perhaps TRBD1 (5 bases). With 6 bases removed from V and 5 bases from J, the gap between germline ends came to 8 bases. Germline loops: CDR1 SGHRS, CDR2 YFSETQ. CDR3 length: 11 residues. CDR3 nucleotide sequence: TGCGCCAGCAAGGGGCAAACTGAAGCTTTCTTT. Residues: CASKGQTEAFF.

This clone is a singleton in its sample. This chain uses TRBV19 with TRBJ1-6; weak D call: TRBD1 (5 bases). The CDR3 is 15 residues long. Germline-derived CDR1 and CDR2 are LNHDA and SQIVND (reference sequence). V lost 0 bases and J 10 bases, leaving 13 bases between the germline ends. The CDR3 sequence is CASSIDPAGGSPLHF. The CDR3, as DNA: TGTGCCAGTAGTATAGATCCCGCGGGGGGATCACCCCTCCACTTT.

This sequence joins TRBV6-6 and TRBJ2-5; D could derive from TRBD1 or TRBD2 (5 bases each). Trimming took 5 bases from V and 0 from J, leaving 10 bases between them. This CDR3 has 14 residues. Germline V gives CDR1 MNHNY, CDR2 SVGAGI (reference sequence). The CDR3 loop reads CASSGGGDQETQYF. CDR3 nucleotides: TGTGCCAGCAGTGGGGGTGGGGACCAAGAGACCCAGTACTTC.

V gene TRBV4-1 combines with J gene TRBJ1-1; no clear D gene. The CDR3 has 15 amino acids. The ends were cut back, 1 base at V and 6 bases at J, with 15 bases in the middle. The germline CDR1 and CDR2 sequences are MGHRA and YSYEKL. Here the CDR3 DNA reads TGCGCCAGCAGCCAAGCGCCCATGGAACCTCCTGAAGCTTTCTTT. This sequence encodes CASSQAPMEPPEAFF.

The rearrangement links TRBV27 to TRBJ2-7; 12 bases line up with TRBD2. CDR3 length: 17 residues. CDR1 and CDR2 (germline): MNHEY, SMNVEV (reference sequence). Trimming removed 5 bases from V and 0 bases from J; junction bases left unmatched: 8. The CDR3 DNA sequence: TGTGCCAGCAGTCCCTACTCGACTAGCGGGAGCTCCTACGAGCAGTACTTC. Encoded protein: CASSPYSTSGSSYEQYF.

This rearrangement joins TRBV3-1 (or the pseudogene TRBV3-2) to TRBJ2-4; no definite D call. Germline CDR1 LGHDT, CDR2 YNNKEL (reference sequence). This CDR3 spans 13 amino acids. The ends were cut back, 0 bases at V and 6 bases at J, with 6 bases in the middle. CDR3 in DNA: TGTGCCAGCAGCCAAGAGACGGTAAACATTCAGTACTTC. It encodes CASSQETVNIQYF.